Below are 2 T cell receptor beta chains sequenced from a single sample in a study of Tregs in tolerant kidney transplant recipients. This table comes from immunoSEQ multiplex PCR, and its TCRdb copy is limited to in-frame clones, with some not included. The sample includes about 240,000 clones, about 80% seen only once; the top ten take 0.55% to 0.65%. The sequenced material came from CD4+ T cells from blood. These receptors all stem from a human donor in good health.

CDR3 nucleotides: TGTGCCAGCAGCTTAAAAGGGCCAACTAGCGGGGACTCCTACGAGCAGTACTTC. This sequence encodes CASSLKGPTSGDSYEQYF. V usage is TRBV7-3 and J usage is TRBJ2-7; 10 bases fit TRBD2. CDR3 length: 18 amino acids. Germline lookup yields CDR1 SGHTA and CDR2 FQGTGA. V shed 1 base and J 0 bases; nucleotides not matched to a gene: 9.

V gene TRBV4-1 combines with J gene TRBJ1-4, with a possible D match to TRBD1 (6 bases). The CDR3 length is 15 residues. The V gene's germline CDR1 is MGHRA and CDR2 YSYEKL. Trimming took off 7 bases at V and 6 bases at J, with 18 bases between the two ends. CDR3 sequence: CASTARGRTHEKLFF. The CDR3 region has the DNA TGCGCCAGCACCGCCAGGGGCCGGACTCATGAAAAACTGTTTTTT.